This T cell receptor beta chain was captured by sequencing in a study of CD8+CD57+ T cells in acquired aplastic anemia. About the study: Sorted CD4+ and CD8+ cells gave an average of approximately 3.1 ug of DNA.

This clonotype showed up many times. It was genomic DNA that served as the template for profiling TCR beta VDJ and CDR3. Each CDR3 protein is one row after TCRdb ran MiXCR on the reads. Of 160,000 or so distinct CDR3 sequences listed, more than 45% were seen once; the top ten hold 0.85% to 1.3%. Only patients with CD8+CD57+ cell expansion on flow cytometry were chosen for sequencing. The V gene's germline CDR1 is KGHSH and CDR2 LQKENI. The CDR3 extends over 12 amino acids. Trimming took off 3 bases at V and 5 bases at J, with 7 bases between the two ends. This rearrangement joins TRBV18 to TRBJ2-5; no definite D call. The TCR comes from a human donor with aplastic anemia. The sequencing input was sorted CD4+, CD8+, or CD8+CD57+ T cells (not recorded which) from PBMCs. In nucleotides, the CDR3 is TGTGCCAGCTCACCGTCGATGGAGACCCAGTACTTC. Translated: CASSPSMETQYF.